The rows below give T cell receptor beta chains drawn from one sample of a study of a mutant IDH1 vaccine in newly diagnosed glioma. Produced via immunoSEQ multiplex PCR; TCRdb's table is partial and in-frame only. The profile covers roughly 21,000 clones, with approximately 85% appearing a single time and 5.4% taken by the ten largest. Sequences were derived from PBMCs, sampled from a glioma patient treated with radiotherapy, temozolomide or both. The receptors were sampled from a man between 40 and 49 years old with glioma. CDR3s include the opening cysteine and the closing phenylalanine or tryptophan.

v_gene,j_gene,CDR3aa
TRBV5-6,TRBJ1-2,CASSLYRGQGGYTF
TRBV10-1,TRBJ2-2,CASSEGRWGGELFF
TRBV4-2,TRBJ1-5,CASSQTGVGDQPQHF
TRBV7-9,TRBJ2-1,CASSSGQRNEQFF
TRBV9,TRBJ1-3,CASSAQLTSSGNTIYF
TRBV2,TRBJ1-3,CASSLDRRVSGNTIYF
TRBV19,TRBJ1-1,CASSIERGTEAFF
TRBV5-5,TRBJ1-4,CASSLNEKLFF
TRBV5-4,TRBJ1-2,CASSPGSVPYGYTF
TRBV28,TRBJ2-5,CASSNRLTSEYQETQYF